This is a list of T cell receptor beta chains from one sample in a study of early T cells in non-severe SARS-CoV-2 infection. Using its own MiXCR run on the 5' RACE reads, TCRdb lists one record per CDR3 protein. Of over 50,000 distinct CDR3 sequences detected, 8.2% appear once; the ten largest clones hold about 4.2%. Input material: whole blood. The receptor source for this set is an adult who was a healthcare worker with PCR-confirmed SARS-CoV-2 infection or an uninfected control (not recorded which). Both conserved end residues are part of each CDR3. Fields, in order: clone size, V gene, J gene, D gene, CDR3 protein, CDR3 DNA. D genes are given only for firm matches. Size is omitted from some rows. Given values are once, few, many or a class for expanded clones.

many	TRBV12-3/TRBV12-4	TRBJ2-2	NA	CASTLGGTLTGELFF	TGTGCCAGCACCCTAGGAGGGACCCTCACCGGGGAGCTGTTTTTT
NA	TRBV2	TRBJ2-7	NA	CASRADRKRYF	TGTGCCAGCAGAGCGGACCGTAAACGGTACTTC
NA	TRBV5-1	TRBJ1-1	TRBD1	CASSSGQGNTEAFF	TGCGCCAGCAGCTCCGGACAGGGCAACACTGAAGCTTTCTTT
NA	TRBV29-1	TRBJ2-1	NA	CSVDDGGANNEQFF	TGCAGCGTGGATGACGGCGGGGCAAACAATGAGCAGTTCTTC
many	TRBV6-6	TRBJ2-2	TRBD2	CASSYLGGGAPTGELFF	TGTGCCAGCAGTTATCTCGGCGGGGGGGCGCCCACCGGGGAGCTGTTTTTT
NA	TRBV10-1	TRBJ2-1	TRBD1	CASSSTGMGDEQFF	TGCGCCAGCAGTTCGACAGGGATGGGCGATGAGCAGTTCTTC
many	TRBV12-3/TRBV12-4	TRBJ2-3	NA	CASSLPRGTQYF	TGTGCCAGCAGTCTCCCCCGCGGTACGCAGTATTTT
NA	TRBV3-1	TRBJ1-1	NA	CASSRLEDYTEAFF	TGTGCCAGCAGCCGCCTGGAGGACTACACTGAAGCTTTCTTT
few	TRBV5-8	TRBJ2-7	NA	CASSLQRRTGEQYF	TGTGCCAGCAGCTTGCAGCGTAGGACGGGGGAGCAGTACTTC
few	TRBV5-1	TRBJ2-2	TRBD2	CASSESGENTGELFF	TGCGCCAGCAGCGAAAGCGGGGAGAACACCGGGGAGCTGTTTTTT
NA	TRBV12-3/TRBV12-4	TRBJ2-3	NA	CASSYYSGTNTDTQYF	TGTGCCAGCAGCTACTACAGCGGAACTAACACAGATACGCAGTATTTT
few	TRBV11-3	TRBJ1-1	NA	CASSLTGGDAFF	TGTGCCAGCAGCTTAACAGGAGGGGACGCTTTCTTT
NA	TRBV7-6	TRBJ1-1	NA	CASSLSRQSTEAFF	TGTGCCAGCAGCTTATCACGACAGAGCACTGAAGCTTTCTTT
NA	TRBV5-8	TRBJ1-5	TRBD1	CASSLGQGGQPQHF	TGTGCCAGCAGCTTGGGGCAGGGGGGCCAGCCCCAGCATTTT
few	TRBV19	TRBJ1-3	NA	CATQATSGNTIYF	TGTGCCACCCAGGCGACCTCTGGAAACACCATATATTTT
few	TRBV29-1	TRBJ2-3	TRBD2	CSVVAGGDTQYF	TGCAGCGTTGTAGCGGGAGGAGATACGCAGTATTTT
few	TRBV20-1	TRBJ2-5	TRBD1	CSAGPQGKTQYF	TGCAGTGCTGGACCACAGGGGAAGACCCAGTACTTC
few	TRBV7-9	TRBJ2-5	NA	CASSLQGSHKDQYF	TGTGCCAGCAGCTTACAGGGGAGCCACAAGGACCAGTACTTC
many	TRBV6-6	TRBJ2-3	TRBD1	CASGDRLSTDTQYF	TGTGCCAGCGGGGACAGGCTTAGCACAGATACGCAGTATTTT
many	TRBV9	TRBJ2-3	TRBD1	CASSVTGGDTQYF	TGTGCCAGCAGCGTAACAGGGGGCGATACGCAGTATTTT
NA	TRBV11-2	TRBJ2-1	TRBD2	CASSLEPSGNNEQFF	TGTGCCAGCAGCTTAGAACCTAGCGGGAACAATGAGCAGTTCTTC
NA	TRBV10-3	TRBJ1-3	NA	CAISAQTRSGNTIYF	TGTGCCATCAGCGCCCAAACCAGATCTGGAAACACCATATATTTT
few	TRBV12-5	TRBJ1-5	NA	CASGLEYYQPQHF	TGTGCTAGTGGTTTGGAGTATTATCAGCCCCAGCATTTT
NA	TRBV5-5	TRBJ2-7	NA	CASSLTGFSSYEQYF	TGTGCCAGCAGCTTGACGGGATTCAGCTCCTACGAGCAGTACTTC
NA	TRBV6-2/TRBV6-3	TRBJ2-7	NA	CASSSGTSTYEQYF	TGTGCCAGCAGTTCCGGGACCTCCACCTACGAGCAGTACTTC
few	TRBV20-1	TRBJ2-3	NA	CSASYTDTQYF	TGCAGTGCCAGCTACACGGATACGCAGTATTTT
many	TRBV28	TRBJ1-5	NA	CASRGHGDWDSNQPQHF	TGTGCCAGCAGGGGACATGGTGATTGGGATAGCAATCAGCCCCAGCATTTT
NA	TRBV7-6	TRBJ2-1	NA	CASSPPLSEQFF	TGTGCCAGCAGCCCCCCCTTGAGTGAGCAGTTCTTC
NA	TRBV20-1	TRBJ2-1	TRBD2	CSARRLASSYNEQFF	TGCAGTGCTAGAAGACTAGCGAGCTCCTACAATGAGCAGTTCTTC
NA	TRBV19	TRBJ1-6	NA	CASKSTANSPLHF	TGTGCCAGTAAATCGACGGCTAATTCACCCCTCCACTTT
many	TRBV14	TRBJ2-3	NA	CASTTRIVGRPRNTDTQYF	TGTGCCAGCACCACCCGTATCGTCGGGAGACCTCGGAACACAGATACGCAGTATTTT
NA	TRBV3-1	TRBJ2-7	NA	CASSQGRQAIYEQYF	TGTGCCAGCAGCCAAGGGAGACAGGCGATATACGAGCAGTACTTC
many	TRBV6-5	TRBJ1-1	NA	CASSYGQFTEAFF	TGTGCCAGCAGTTACGGACAGTTCACTGAAGCTTTCTTT
few	TRBV20-1	TRBJ1-4	NA	CSAIPSGDVEKLFF	TGCAGTGCAATACCCTCAGGGGATGTGGAAAAACTGTTTTTT
few	TRBV19	TRBJ2-5	NA	CASSTAGKEETQYF	TGTGCCAGTAGTACCGCCGGGAAAGAAGAGACCCAGTACTTC
NA	TRBV7-2	TRBJ2-7	NA	CASSSTRSRSYEQYF	TGTGCCAGCAGCTCCACCCGGAGCCGATCCTACGAGCAGTACTTC
many	TRBV3-1	TRBJ2-1	NA	CASSHRQSYNEQFF	TGTGCCAGCAGCCATAGGCAAAGTTACAATGAGCAGTTCTTC
few	TRBV5-6	TRBJ1-6	TRBD1	CASSLRQGGSPLHF	TGTGCCAGCAGCTTGCGACAGGGCGGATCACCCCTCCACTTT
many	TRBV5-4	TRBJ1-1	TRBD1	CASSVPGGRVEAFF	TGTGCCAGCAGCGTGCCAGGGGGCCGAGTAGAAGCTTTCTTT
NA	TRBV20-1	TRBJ2-2	NA	CSARGANTGELFF	TGCAGCGCACGAGGGGCGAACACCGGGGAGCTGTTTTTT
NA	TRBV30	TRBJ1-1	NA	CAWSENSGYTEAFF	TGTGCCTGGAGCGAAAACTCAGGGTACACTGAAGCTTTCTTT
few	TRBV20-1	TRBJ2-1	TRBD1	CSAPLTGTYNEQFF	TGCAGTGCTCCTCTGACAGGGACCTACAATGAGCAGTTCTTC
NA	TRBV20-1	TRBJ2-1	TRBD2	CSAHRRGSEQFF	TGCAGTGCCCACCGGCGGGGGAGCGAGCAGTTCTTC
many	TRBV27	TRBJ1-5	NA	CASSLGANQPQHF	TGTGCCAGCAGTTTAGGGGCGAATCAGCCCCAGCATTTT
few	TRBV11-2	TRBJ2-6	NA	CASSVVFSGANVLTF	TGTGCCAGCAGCGTAGTTTTCTCTGGGGCCAACGTCCTGACTTTC
NA	TRBV12-3/TRBV12-4	TRBJ2-2	NA	CASRRGYTGELFF	TGTGCCAGCAGGCGGGGCTACACCGGGGAGCTGTTTTTT
few	TRBV5-1	TRBJ2-1	NA	CASSLGDTNNEQFF	TGCGCCAGCAGCCTAGGGGATACCAACAATGAGCAGTTCTTC
many	TRBV20-1	TRBJ2-7	TRBD1	CSAQQGAYEQYF	TGCAGTGCCCAACAGGGGGCCTACGAGCAGTACTTC
few	TRBV24-1	TRBJ2-3	TRBD2	CATSDLPGAGGPRPTSTDTQYF	TGTGCCACCAGTGACCTTCCGGGAGCGGGGGGACCTCGCCCCACTAGCACAGATACGCAGTATTTT
few	TRBV7-2	TRBJ2-1	TRBD1	CASSLDRQSYNEQFF	TGTGCCAGCAGCTTGGACAGGCAATCCTACAATGAGCAGTTCTTC
NA	TRBV18	TRBJ1-2	TRBD1	CASSPGTAINYGYTF	TGTGCCAGCTCACCCGGGACAGCGATTAACTATGGCTACACCTTC
few	TRBV29-1	TRBJ1-2	TRBD1	CSSGQSDYGYTF	TGCAGCTCGGGACAGTCCGACTATGGCTACACCTTC
few	TRBV3-1	TRBJ1-6	NA	CASTNAGYSPLHF	TGTGCCAGCACAAACGCGGGTTATTCACCCCTCCACTTT